The 11 T cell receptor beta chains reported below all come from one sample, sequenced in a study of cytomegalovirus exposure and HLA in healthy donors. 60 Vbeta and 13 Jbeta primers were used in PCR. The data were produced by immunoSEQ multiplex PCR, yet TCRdb's version contains in-frame clones alone and is incomplete. The sample has more than 85,000 clones, roughly 80% seen once. Input material: PBMCs. The receptors shown here come from a man aged 25-40 years in good health and CMV-seropositive.

V and J are TRBV5-4 and TRBJ2-7, with D perhaps TRBD1 (6 bases). Trimming took 4 bases from V and 0 from J, leaving 14 bases between them. Germline V gives CDR1 SGHNT, CDR2 YYREEE (reference sequence). The CDR3 is 15 residues long. CDR3 DNA sequence: TGTGCCAGCAGCCCCGGTAACAGGGACTCCTACGAGCAGTACTTC. Its protein is CASSPGNRDSYEQYF.

The chain recombines TRBV2 with TRBJ2-2; 7 positions agree with TRBD1. Germline V gives CDR1 SNHLY, CDR2 FYNNEI. CDR3 size: 15 residues. V lost 6 bases and J lost 1; bases outside the gene matches: 5. The CDR3 spells CASRDPGGNTGELFF. CDR3 nucleotides: TGTGCCAGCAGAGATCCAGGGGGGAACACCGGGGAGCTGTTTTTT.

The V call is TRBV29-1, the J call TRBJ2-5; TRBD2 matches at 8 bases. The CDR3 is 14 amino acids. The germline CDR1 and CDR2 sequences are SQVTM and ANQGSEA. Trimming took 2 bases from V and 2 from J; bases not matched to a gene: 4. CDR3 bases: TGCAGCGTTGAATCCAGCGGGGGACAAGAGACCCAGTACTTC. Its protein is CSVESSGGQETQYF.

This clone occurred many times. The chain employs TRBV2 and TRBJ2-3, with D perhaps TRBD1 (6 bases). The CDR3 sequence is 13 residues long. V lost 6 bases and J lost 9, with 16 bases in between. Germline loops: CDR1 SNHLY, CDR2 FYNNEI. As DNA, the CDR3 is TGTGCCAGCAGGGACCGGGACATCAACACGCAGTATTTT. Protein: CASRDRDINTQYF.

The chain couples TRBV27 to TRBJ1-1; D possibly corresponds to TRBD1 (6 bases). Germline-derived CDR1 and CDR2 are MNHEY and SMNVEV (reference sequence). V dropped 3 bases and J dropped 2 bases, with 7 bases sitting between them. The CDR3 is made up of 13 amino acids. CDR3 amino acids: CASSLGHNTEAFF. In DNA form, the CDR3 reads TGTGCCAGCAGTTTGGGACACAACACTGAAGCTTTCTTT.

This chain connects TRBV5-1 to TRBJ2-6; 14 nucleotides align to TRBD2. Germline CDR1 is SGHRS and CDR2 is YFSETQ. With 4 bases clipped from V and 3 bases from J, the junction kept 9 bases outside the gene matches. The CDR3 totals 19 residues. The CDR3 sequence is CASSGSGLAGGYGANVLTF. In nucleotides, the CDR3 is TGCGCCAGCAGCGGGAGCGGACTAGCGGGGGGTTATGGGGCCAACGTCCTGACTTTC.

This rearrangement joins TRBV6-5 to TRBJ1-2, with D possibly TRBD1 on 6 matching bases. From germline, CDR1 is MNHEY and CDR2 SVGAGI. V gave up 0 bases and J gave up 2 bases, with 10 bases separating them. The CDR3 consists of 15 residues. CDR3 sequence: CASSYSEGGNYGYTF. In DNA, the CDR3 is TGTGCCAGCAGTTACTCGGAGGGGGGGAACTATGGCTACACCTTC.

This clone was seen a few times. V gene TRBV5-1 combines with J gene TRBJ2-7; a possible D gene is TRBD2 (7 bases). Germline V lookup: CDR1 SGHRS, CDR2 YFSETQ. The CDR3 length is 15 residues. The V gene lost 0 bases and the J gene lost 0 bases, with 10 bases spanning the gap. In nucleotides, the CDR3 is TGCGCCAGCAGCTTGGTCGGGGGGCACTCCTACGAGCAGTACTTC. Translation gives CASSLVGGHSYEQYF.

The gene calls are TRBV10-1 and TRBJ1-2; D is unresolved. This CDR3 has 14 amino acids. The germline V gene encodes CDR1 WNHNN and CDR2 SYGVQD (reference sequence). V lost 2 bases and J 5 bases, leaving 12 bases between the germline ends. The CDR3: CASSEDGRPYGYTF. CDR3 bases: TGCGCCAGCAGTGAGGACGGCAGGCCTTATGGCTACACCTTC.

The chain employs TRBV9 and TRBJ2-3; 9 bases agree with TRBD2. J gave up 6 bases and V 0 bases, and 8 bases lay outside the gene matches. This CDR3 is built from 16 residues. Germline V lookup: CDR1 SGDLS, CDR2 YYNGEE. In DNA, the CDR3 is TGTGCCAGCAGCGTAGCTGGGGCGGGGGGGCGGGATACGCAGTATTTT. This encodes CASSVAGAGGRDTQYF. Supplemented by reference TRBV9 and TRBJ2-3, the full variable domain reads DSGVTQTPKHLITATGQRVTLRCSPRSGDLSVYWYQQSLDQGLQFLIQYYNGEERAKGNILERFSAQQFPDLHSELNLSSLELGDSALYFCASSVAGAGGRDTQYFGPGTRLTVL.

The chain carries TRBV5-1 and TRBJ1-6, with TRBD1 identical over 8 bases. The V gene's germline CDR1 is SGHRS and CDR2 YFSETQ. V was clipped by 4 bases and J by 9 bases; unmatched bases: 3. CDR3 length: 13 residues. The CDR3 DNA follows: TGCGCCAGCAGCCCCCAGGGGGCTTCACCCCTCCACTTT. This sequence encodes CASSPQGASPLHF.